The T cell receptor beta chain described here comes from a study of T cell changes during pregnancy in multiple sclerosis. J lost 2 bases, V lost 2 bases, and 12 bases had no gene match. Germline V lookup: CDR1 SGHTA, CDR2 FQGTGA. CDR3 length: 18 amino acids. Using immunoSEQ multiplex PCR, the repertoire was profiled, and TCRdb retains in-frame clones only, with some absent. The repertoire holds approximately 110,000 clones, with about 89% as singletons. The sequences come from peripheral blood, collected after pregnancy. V is TRBV7-3 and J is TRBJ2-3, with 8 bases that match TRBD1. This receptor was taken from a female donor with multiple sclerosis, enrolled in a pregnancy study. The CDR3 here is CASSLGPGGQDFTDTQYF. CDR3 bases: TGTGCCAGCAGCTTAGGCCCCGGGGGACAGGATTTCACAGATACGCAGTATTTT. Full variable domain (rest looked up from reference TRBV7-3 and TRBJ2-3): GAGVSQTPSNKVTEKGKYVELRCDPISGHTALYWYRQSLGQGPEFLIYFQGTGAADDSGLPNDRFFAVRPEGSVSTLKIQRTERGDSAVYLCASSLGPGGQDFTDTQYFGPGTRLTVL.